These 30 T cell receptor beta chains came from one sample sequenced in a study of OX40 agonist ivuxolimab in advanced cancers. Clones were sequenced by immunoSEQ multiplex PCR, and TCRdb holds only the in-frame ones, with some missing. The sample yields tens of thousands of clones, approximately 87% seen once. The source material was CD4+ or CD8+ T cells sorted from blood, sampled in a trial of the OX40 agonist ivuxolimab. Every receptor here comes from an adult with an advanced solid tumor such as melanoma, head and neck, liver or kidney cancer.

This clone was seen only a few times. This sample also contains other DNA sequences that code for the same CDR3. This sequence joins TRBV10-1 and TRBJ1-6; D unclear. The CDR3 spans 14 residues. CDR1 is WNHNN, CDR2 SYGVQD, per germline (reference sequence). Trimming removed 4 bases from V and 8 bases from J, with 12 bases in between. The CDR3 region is CASSVGIGDSPLHF. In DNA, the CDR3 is TGCGCCAGCAGTGTCGGGATAGGTGATTCACCCCTCCACTTT.

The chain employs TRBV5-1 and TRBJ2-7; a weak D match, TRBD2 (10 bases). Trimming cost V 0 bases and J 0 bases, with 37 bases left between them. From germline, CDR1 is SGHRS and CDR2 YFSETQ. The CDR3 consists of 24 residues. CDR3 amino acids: CASSLDDWDRVWNSGRNSSYEQYF. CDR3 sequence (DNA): TGCGCCAGCAGCTTGGATGATTGGGACAGGGTATGGAATAGCGGGAGGAACAGCTCCTACGAGCAGTACTTC.

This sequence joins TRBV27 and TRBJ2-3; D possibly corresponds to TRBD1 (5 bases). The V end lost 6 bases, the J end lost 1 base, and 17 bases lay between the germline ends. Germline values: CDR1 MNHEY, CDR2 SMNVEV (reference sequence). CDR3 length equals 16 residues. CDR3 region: CASRPSGHAGTDTQYF. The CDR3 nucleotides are TGTGCCAGCAGGCCTAGTGGACATGCAGGCACAGATACGCAGTATTTT.

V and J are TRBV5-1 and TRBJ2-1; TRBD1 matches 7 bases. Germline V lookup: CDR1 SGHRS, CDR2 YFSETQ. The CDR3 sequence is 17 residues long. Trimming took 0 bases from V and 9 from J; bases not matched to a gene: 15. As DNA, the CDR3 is TGCGCCAGCAGCTTGGATAGGGGGCCGCAGCTTATAGGTGAGCAGTTCTTC. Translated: CASSLDRGPQLIGEQFF. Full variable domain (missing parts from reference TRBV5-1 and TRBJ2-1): KAGVTQTPRYLIKTRGQQVTLSCSPISGHRSVSWYQQTPGQGLQFLFEYFSETQRNKGNFPGRFSGRQFSNSRSEMNVSTLELGDSALYLCASSLDRGPQLIGEQFFGPGTRLTVL.

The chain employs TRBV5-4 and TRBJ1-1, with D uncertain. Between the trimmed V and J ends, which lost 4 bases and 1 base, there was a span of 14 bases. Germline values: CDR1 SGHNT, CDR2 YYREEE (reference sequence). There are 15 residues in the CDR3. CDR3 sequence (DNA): TGTGCCAGCAGCCATACGAAATTGGGGAACACTGAAGCTTTCTTT. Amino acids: CASSHTKLGNTEAFF.

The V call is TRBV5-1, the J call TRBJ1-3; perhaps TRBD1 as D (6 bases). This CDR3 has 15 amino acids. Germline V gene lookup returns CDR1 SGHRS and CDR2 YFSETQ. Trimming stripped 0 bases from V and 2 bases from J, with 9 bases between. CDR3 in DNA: TGCGCCAGCAGCTTGGGCTCAGGGGCTGGAAACACCATATATTTT. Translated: CASSLGSGAGNTIYF.

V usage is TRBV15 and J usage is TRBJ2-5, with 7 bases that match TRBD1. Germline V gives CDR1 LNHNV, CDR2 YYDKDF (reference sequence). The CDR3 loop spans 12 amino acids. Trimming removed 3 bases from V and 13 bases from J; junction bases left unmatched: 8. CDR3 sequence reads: CATSRDDRVGYF. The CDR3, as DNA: TGTGCCACCAGCAGGGACGACAGGGTTGGGTACTTC.

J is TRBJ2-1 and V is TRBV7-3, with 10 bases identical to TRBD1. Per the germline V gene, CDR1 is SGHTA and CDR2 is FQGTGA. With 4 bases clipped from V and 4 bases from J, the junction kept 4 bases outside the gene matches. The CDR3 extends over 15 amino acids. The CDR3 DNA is TGTGCCAGCAGCTCCGACAGGGGGCAATACAATGAGCAGTTCTTC. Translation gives CASSSDRGQYNEQFF.

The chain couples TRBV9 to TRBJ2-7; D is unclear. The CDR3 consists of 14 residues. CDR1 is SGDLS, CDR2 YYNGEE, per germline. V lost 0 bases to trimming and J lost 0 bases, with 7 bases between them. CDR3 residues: CASSVVADSYEQYF. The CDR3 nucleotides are TGTGCCAGCAGCGTAGTGGCTGACTCCTACGAGCAGTACTTC.

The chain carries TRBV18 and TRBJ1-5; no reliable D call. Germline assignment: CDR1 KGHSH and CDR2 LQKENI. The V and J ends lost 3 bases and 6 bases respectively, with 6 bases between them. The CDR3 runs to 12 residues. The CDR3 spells CASSPSGQPQHF. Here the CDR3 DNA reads TGTGCCAGCTCACCTTCGGGTCAGCCCCAGCATTTT.

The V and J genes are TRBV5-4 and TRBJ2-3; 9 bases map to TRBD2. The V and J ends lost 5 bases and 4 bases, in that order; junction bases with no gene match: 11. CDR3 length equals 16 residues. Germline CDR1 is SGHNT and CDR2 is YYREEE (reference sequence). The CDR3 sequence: CASRPGGAGGADTQYF. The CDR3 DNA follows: TGTGCCAGCAGGCCGGGGGGAGCGGGGGGCGCAGATACGCAGTATTTT.

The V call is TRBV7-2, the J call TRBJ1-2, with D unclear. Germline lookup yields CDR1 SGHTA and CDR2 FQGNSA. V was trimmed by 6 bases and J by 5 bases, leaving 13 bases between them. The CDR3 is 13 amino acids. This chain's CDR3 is CASSRPGLYGYTF. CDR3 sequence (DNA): TGTGCCAGCAGTCGACCCGGATTGTATGGCTACACCTTC.

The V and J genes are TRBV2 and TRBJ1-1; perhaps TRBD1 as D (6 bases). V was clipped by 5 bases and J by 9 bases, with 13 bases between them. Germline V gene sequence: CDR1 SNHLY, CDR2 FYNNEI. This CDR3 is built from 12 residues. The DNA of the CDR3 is TGTGCCAGCAGTTATCAGGGGAATCAAGCTTTCTTT. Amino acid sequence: CASSYQGNQAFF.

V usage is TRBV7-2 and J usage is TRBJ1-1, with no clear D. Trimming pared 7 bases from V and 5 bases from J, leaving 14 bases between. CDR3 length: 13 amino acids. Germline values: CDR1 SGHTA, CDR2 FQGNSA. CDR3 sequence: CASTSSRSTEAFF. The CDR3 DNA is TGTGCCAGCACCTCGAGCCGGAGTACTGAAGCTTTCTTT.

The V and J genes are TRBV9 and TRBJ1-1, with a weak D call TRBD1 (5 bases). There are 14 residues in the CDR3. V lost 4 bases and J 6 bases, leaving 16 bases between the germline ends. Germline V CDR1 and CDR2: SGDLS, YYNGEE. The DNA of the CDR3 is TGTGCCAGCAGCTATAGCAGGGTCGGGCCTGAAGCTTTCTTT. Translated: CASSYSRVGPEAFF.

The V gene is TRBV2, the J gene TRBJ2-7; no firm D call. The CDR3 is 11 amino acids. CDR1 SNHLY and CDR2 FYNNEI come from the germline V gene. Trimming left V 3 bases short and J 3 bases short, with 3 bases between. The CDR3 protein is CASSERYEQYF. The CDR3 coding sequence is TGTGCCAGCAGTGAGCGCTACGAGCAGTACTTC.

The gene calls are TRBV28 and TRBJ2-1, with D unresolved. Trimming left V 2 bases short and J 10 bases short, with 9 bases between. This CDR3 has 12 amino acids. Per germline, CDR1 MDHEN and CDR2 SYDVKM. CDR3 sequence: CASSLASREQFF. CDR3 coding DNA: TGTGCCAGCAGTTTAGCTTCCAGGGAGCAGTTCTTC.

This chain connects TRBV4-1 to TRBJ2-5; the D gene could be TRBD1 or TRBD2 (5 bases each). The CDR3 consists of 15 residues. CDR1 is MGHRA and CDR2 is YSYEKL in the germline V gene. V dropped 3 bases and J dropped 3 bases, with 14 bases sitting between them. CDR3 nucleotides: TGCGCCAGCAGCCAGTACGGGACGGGCGAAGAGACCCAGTACTTC. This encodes CASSQYGTGEETQYF.

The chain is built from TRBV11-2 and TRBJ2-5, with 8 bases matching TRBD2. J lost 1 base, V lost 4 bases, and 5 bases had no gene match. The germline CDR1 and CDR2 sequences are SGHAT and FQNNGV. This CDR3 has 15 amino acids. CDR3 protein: CASSSSGPIQETQYF. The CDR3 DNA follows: TGTGCCAGCAGCTCTAGCGGGCCGATCCAAGAGACCCAGTACTTC.

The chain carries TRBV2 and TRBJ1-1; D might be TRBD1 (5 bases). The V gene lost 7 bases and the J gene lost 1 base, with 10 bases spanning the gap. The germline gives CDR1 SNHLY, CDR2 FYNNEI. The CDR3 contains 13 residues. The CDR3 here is CASTKGRNTEAFF. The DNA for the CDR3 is TGTGCCAGCACTAAGGGGAGGAACACTGAAGCTTTCTTT.

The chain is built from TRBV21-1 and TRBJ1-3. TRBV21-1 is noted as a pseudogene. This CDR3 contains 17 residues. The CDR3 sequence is CASSPKVARDAENTIYF. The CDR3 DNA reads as TGTGCCAGCAGCCCCAAGGTCGCCCGGGACGCGGAAAACACCATATATTTT.

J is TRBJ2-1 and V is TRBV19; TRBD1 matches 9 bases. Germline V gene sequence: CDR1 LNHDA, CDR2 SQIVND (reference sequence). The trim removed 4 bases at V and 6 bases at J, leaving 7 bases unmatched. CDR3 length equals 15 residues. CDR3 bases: TGTGCCAGTAGTACGGTGGGACAGGGTGTCAATGAGCAGTTCTTC. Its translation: CASSTVGQGVNEQFF.

The DNA of the CDR3 is TGTGCCAGCAGCCACGACGGAAACGAGCAGTACTTC. Translating gives CASSHDGNEQYF. The chain recombines TRBV11-2 with TRBJ2-7; no clear D. V shed 5 bases and J shed 5 bases, with 10 bases lying between them. Germline V lookup: CDR1 SGHAT, CDR2 FQNNGV. There are 12 residues in the CDR3.

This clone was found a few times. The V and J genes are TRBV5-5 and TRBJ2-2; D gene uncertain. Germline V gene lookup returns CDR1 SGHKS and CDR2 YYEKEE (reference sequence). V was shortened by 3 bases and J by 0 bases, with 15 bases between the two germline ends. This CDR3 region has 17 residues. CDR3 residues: CASSSQLLQSNTGELFF. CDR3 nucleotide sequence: TGTGCCAGCAGCTCCCAGTTATTACAGTCGAACACCGGGGAGCTGTTTTTT. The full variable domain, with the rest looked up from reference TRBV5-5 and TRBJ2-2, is DAGVTQSPTHLIKTRGQQVTLRCSPISGHKSVSWYQQVLGQGPQFIFQYYEKEERGRGNFPDRFSARQFPNYSSELNVNALLLGDSALYLCASSSQLLQSNTGELFFGEGSRLTVL.

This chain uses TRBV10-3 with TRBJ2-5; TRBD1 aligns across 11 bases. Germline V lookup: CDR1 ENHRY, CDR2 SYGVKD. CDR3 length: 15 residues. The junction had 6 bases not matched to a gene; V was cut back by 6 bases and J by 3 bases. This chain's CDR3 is CAISSGQGDEETQYF. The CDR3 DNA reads TGTGCCATCAGCTCGGGACAGGGGGACGAAGAGACCCAGTACTTC.

The CDR3 DNA is TGTGCCAGCAGTTACTCGGGGACACTCTCCTACGAGCAGTACTTC. It encodes CASSYSGTLSYEQYF. The rearrangement links TRBV6-6 to TRBJ2-7; perhaps TRBD1 as D (6 bases). Germline V gene data show CDR1 as MNHNY and CDR2 as SVGAGI (reference sequence). This CDR3 has 15 residues. Trimming removed 0 bases from V and 0 bases from J, with 9 bases in between.

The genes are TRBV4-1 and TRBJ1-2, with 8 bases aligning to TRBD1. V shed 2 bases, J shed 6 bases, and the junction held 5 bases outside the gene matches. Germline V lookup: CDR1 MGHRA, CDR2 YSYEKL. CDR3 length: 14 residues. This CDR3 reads CASSQPYRGDGYTF. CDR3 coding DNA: TGCGCCAGCAGCCAACCCTACAGGGGGGATGGCTACACCTTC.

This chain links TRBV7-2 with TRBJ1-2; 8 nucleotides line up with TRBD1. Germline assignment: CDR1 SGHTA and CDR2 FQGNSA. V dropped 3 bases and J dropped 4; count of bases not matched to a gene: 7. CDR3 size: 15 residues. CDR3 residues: CASSLHGQGTYGYTF. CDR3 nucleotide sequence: TGTGCCAGCAGCTTGCACGGACAGGGCACCTATGGCTACACCTTC.

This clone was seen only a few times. The CDR3 loop is CASSVAGTGEQYF. The CDR3 DNA reads as TGTGCCAGCAGCGTAGCGGGGACGGGGGAGCAGTACTTC. The V call is TRBV9, the J call TRBJ2-7, with D possibly being TRBD1 or TRBD2 (5 bases each). The V end lost 0 bases, the J end lost 7 bases, and 11 bases lay between the germline ends. From germline, CDR1 is SGDLS and CDR2 YYNGEE. CDR3 length: 13 residues.

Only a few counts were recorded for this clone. CDR3 sequence: CASSKEDSYSYEQYF. Here the CDR3 DNA reads TGTGCCAGCAGCAAAGAGGACAGCTACTCCTACGAGCAGTACTTC. This chain uses TRBV21-1 with TRBJ2-7; TRBD1 is the table's D call and was not checked against the DNA. TRBV21-1 is described as a pseudogene. The CDR3 runs 15 residues.